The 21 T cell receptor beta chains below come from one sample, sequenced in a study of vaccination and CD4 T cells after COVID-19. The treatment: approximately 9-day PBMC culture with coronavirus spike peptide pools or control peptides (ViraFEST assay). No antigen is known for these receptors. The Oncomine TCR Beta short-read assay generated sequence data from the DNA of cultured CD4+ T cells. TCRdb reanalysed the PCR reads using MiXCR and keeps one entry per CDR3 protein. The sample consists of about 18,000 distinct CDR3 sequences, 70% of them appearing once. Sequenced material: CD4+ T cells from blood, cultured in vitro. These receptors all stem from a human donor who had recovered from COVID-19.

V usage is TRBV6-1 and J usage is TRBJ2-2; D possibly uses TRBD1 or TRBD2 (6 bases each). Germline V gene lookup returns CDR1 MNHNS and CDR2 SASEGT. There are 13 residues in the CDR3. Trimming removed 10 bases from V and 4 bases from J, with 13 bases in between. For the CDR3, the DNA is TGTGCCATTGGGGGGCAGGGCACCGGGGAGCTGTTTTTT. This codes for CAIGGQGTGELFF.

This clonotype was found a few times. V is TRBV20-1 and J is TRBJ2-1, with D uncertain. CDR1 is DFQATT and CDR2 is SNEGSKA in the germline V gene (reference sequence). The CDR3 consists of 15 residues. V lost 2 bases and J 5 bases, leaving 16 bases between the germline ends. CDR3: CSARKDPVKHNEQFF. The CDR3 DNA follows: TGCAGTGCTAGAAAGGACCCCGTCAAGCACAATGAGCAGTTCTTC.

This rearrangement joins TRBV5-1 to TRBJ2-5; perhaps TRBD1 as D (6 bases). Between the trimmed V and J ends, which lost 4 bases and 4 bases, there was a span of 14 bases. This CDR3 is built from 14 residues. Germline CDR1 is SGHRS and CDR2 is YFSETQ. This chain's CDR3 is CASSQKVGGETQYF. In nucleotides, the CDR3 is TGCGCCAGCAGCCAAAAAGTAGGGGGAGAGACCCAGTACTTC. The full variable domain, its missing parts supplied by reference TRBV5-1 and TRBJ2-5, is KAGVTQTPRYLIKTRGQQVTLSCSPISGHRSVSWYQQTPGQGLQFLFEYFSETQRNKGNFPGRFSGRQFSNSRSEMNVSTLELGDSALYLCASSQKVGGETQYFGPGTRLLVL.

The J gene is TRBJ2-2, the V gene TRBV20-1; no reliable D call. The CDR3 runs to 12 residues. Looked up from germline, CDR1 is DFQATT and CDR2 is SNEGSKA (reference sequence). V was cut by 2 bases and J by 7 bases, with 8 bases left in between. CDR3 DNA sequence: TGCAGTGCTAGATCCCCCTTCGGGGAGCTGTTTTTT. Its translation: CSARSPFGELFF.

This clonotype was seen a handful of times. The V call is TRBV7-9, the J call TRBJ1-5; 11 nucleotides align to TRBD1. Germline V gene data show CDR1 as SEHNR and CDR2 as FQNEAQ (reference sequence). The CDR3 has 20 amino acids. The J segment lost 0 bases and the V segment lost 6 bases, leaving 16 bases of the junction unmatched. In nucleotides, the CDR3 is TGTGCCAGCAGATTATGGAATCGGGACAGGGGGTTCTATAGCAATCAGCCCCAGCATTTT. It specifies CASRLWNRDRGFYSNQPQHF.

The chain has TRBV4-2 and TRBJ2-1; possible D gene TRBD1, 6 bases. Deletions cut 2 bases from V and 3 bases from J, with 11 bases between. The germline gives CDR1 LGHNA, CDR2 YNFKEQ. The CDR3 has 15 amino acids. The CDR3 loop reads CASSQFGDIYNEQFF. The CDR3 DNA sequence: TGTGCCAGCAGCCAATTTGGGGACATCTACAATGAGCAGTTCTTC.

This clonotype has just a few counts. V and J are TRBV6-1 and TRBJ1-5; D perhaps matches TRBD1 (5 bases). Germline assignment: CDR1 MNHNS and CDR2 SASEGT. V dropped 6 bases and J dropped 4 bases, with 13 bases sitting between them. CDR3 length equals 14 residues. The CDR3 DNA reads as TGTGCCAGCAGGCACACAGGTAAAAATCAGCCCCAGCATTTT. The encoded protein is CASRHTGKNQPQHF.

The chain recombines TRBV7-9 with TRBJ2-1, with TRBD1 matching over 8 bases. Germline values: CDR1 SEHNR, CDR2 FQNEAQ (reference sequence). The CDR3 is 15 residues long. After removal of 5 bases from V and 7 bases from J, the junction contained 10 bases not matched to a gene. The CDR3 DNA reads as TGTGCCAGCAGCCCCAGACGACAGGGGAGGAATGAGCAGTTCTTC. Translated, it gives CASSPRRQGRNEQFF.

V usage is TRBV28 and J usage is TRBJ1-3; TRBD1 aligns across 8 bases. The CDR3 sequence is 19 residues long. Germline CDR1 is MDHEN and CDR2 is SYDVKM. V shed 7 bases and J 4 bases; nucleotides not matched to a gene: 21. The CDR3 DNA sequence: TGTGCCAGCACCTTCTTACCCGACAGGGGCCGCAGGGGGGGAAACACCATATATTTT. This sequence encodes CASTFLPDRGRRGGNTIYF.

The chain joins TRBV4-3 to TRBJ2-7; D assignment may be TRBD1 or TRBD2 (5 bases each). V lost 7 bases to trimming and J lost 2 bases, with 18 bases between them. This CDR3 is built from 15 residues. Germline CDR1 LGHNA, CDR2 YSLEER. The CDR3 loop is CASTGHRDEAYEQYF. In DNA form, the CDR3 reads TGCGCCAGCACCGGACACCGGGACGAAGCCTACGAGCAGTACTTC.

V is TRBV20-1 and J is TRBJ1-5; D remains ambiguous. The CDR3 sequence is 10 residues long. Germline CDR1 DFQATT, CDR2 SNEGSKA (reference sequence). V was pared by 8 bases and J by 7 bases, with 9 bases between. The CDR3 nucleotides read TGCAGTCCCGACCGGCAGCCCCAGCATTTT. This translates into CSPDRQPQHF.

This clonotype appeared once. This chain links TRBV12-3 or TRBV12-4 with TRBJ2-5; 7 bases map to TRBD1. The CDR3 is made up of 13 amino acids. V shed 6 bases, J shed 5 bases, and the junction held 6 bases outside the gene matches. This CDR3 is CASSPSDRETQYF. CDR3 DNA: TGTGCCAGCAGCCCATCGGACAGGGAGACCCAGTACTTC.

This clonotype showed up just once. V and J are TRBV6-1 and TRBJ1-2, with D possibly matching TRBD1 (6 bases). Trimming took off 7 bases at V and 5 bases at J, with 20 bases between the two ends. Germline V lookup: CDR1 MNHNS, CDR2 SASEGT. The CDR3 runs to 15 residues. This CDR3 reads CASTEGGAGMYGYTF. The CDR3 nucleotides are TGTGCCAGCACCGAAGGGGGGGCAGGGATGTATGGCTACACCTTC.

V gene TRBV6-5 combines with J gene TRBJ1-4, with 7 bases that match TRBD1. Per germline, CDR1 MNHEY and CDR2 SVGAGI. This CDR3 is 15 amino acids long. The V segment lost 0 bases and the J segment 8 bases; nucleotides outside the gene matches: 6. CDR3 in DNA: TGTGCCAGCAGTTACTCTGCCCAGGGGGGGGAAAAACTGTTTTTT. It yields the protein CASSYSAQGGEKLFF.

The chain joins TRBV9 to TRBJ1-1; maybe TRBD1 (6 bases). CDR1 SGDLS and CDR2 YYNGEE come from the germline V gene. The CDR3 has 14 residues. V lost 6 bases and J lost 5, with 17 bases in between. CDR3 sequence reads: CASTNRESETEAFF. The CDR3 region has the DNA TGTGCCAGCACCAACAGGGAGAGTGAAACTGAAGCTTTCTTT.

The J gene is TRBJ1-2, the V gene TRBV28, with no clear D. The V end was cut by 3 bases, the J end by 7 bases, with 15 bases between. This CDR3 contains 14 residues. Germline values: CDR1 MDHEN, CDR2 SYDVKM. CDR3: CASSFPHGPGGYTF. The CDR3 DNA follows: TGTGCCAGCAGTTTTCCCCACGGGCCGGGTGGCTACACCTTC.

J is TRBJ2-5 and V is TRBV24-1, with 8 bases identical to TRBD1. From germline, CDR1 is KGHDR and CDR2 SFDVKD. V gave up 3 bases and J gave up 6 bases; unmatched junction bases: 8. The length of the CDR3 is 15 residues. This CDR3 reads CATSDPRTGLKTQYF. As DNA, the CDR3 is TGTGCCACCAGTGATCCCCGGACAGGGCTAAAGACCCAGTACTTC.

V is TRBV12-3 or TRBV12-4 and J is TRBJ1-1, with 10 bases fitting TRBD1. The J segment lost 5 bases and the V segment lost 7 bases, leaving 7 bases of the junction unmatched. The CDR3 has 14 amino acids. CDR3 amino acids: CASILRQGATEAFF. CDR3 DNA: TGTGCCAGCATCCTCAGACAGGGGGCAACTGAAGCTTTCTTT.

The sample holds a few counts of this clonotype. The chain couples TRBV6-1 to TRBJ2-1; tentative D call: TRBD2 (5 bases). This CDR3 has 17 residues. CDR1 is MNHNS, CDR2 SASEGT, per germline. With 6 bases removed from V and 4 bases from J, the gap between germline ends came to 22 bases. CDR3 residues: CASRASEREGSYNEQFF. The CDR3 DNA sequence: TGTGCCAGCAGGGCCTCGGAGAGGGAAGGTTCATACAATGAGCAGTTCTTC.

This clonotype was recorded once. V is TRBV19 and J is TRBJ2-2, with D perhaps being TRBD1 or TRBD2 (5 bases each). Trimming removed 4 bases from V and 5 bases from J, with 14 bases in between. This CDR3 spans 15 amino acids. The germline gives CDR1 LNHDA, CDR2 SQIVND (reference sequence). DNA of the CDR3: TGTGCCAGTAGTACGGGGCGAACGGGGACCGGGGAGCTGTTTTTT. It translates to CASSTGRTGTGELFF.

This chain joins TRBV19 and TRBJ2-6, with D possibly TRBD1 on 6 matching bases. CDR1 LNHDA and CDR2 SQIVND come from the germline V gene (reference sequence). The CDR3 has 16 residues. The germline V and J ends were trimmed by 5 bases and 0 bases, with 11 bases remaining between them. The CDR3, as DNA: TGTGCCAGTAGTCGGCAGGGGAGCTCTGGGGCCAACGTCCTGACTTTC. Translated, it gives CASSRQGSSGANVLTF.